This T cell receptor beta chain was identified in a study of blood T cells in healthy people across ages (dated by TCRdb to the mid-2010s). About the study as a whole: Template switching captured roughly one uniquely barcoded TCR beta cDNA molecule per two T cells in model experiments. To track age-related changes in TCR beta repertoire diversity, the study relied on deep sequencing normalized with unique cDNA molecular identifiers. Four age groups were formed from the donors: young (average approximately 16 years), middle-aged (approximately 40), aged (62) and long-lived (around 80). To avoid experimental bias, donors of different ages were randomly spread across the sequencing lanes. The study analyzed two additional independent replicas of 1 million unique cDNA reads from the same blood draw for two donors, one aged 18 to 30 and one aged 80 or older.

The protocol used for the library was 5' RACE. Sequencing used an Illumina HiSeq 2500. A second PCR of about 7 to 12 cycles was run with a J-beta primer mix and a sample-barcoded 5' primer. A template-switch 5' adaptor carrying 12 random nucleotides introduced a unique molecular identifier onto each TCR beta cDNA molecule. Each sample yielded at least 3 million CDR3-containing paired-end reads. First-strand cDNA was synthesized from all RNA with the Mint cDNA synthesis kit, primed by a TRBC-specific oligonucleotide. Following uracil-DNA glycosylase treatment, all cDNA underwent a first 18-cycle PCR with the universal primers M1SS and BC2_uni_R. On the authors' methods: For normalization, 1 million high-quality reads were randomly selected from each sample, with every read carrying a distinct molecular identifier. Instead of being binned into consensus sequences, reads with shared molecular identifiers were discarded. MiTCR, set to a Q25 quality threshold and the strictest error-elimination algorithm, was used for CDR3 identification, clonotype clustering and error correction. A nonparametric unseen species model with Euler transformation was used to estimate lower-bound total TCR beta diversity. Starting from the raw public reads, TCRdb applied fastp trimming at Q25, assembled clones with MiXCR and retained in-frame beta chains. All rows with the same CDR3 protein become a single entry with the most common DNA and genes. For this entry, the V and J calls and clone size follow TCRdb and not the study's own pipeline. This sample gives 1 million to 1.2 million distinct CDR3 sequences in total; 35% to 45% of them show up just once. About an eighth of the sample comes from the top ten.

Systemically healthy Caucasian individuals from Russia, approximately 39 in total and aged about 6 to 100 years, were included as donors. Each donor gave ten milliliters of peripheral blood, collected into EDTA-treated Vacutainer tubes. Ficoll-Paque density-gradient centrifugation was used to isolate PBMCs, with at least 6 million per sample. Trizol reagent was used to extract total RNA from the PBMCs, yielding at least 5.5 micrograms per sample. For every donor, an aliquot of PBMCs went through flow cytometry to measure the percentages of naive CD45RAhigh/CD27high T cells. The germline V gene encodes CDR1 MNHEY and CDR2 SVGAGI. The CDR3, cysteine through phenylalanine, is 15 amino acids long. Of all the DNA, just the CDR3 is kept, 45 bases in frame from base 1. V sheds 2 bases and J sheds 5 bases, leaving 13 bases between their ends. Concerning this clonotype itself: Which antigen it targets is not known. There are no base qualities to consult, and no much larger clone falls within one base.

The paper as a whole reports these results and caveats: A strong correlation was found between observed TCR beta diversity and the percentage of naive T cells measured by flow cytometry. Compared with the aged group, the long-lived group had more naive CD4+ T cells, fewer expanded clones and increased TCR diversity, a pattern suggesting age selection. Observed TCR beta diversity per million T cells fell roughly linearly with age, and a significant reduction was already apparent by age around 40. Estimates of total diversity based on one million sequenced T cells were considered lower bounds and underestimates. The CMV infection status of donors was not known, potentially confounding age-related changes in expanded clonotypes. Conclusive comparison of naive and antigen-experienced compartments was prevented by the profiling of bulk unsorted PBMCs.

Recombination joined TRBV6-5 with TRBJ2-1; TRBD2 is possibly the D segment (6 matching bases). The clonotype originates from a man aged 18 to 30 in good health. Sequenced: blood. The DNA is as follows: TGTGCCAGCAGTTACCCCGGGGGAAGCAACAATGAGCAGTTCTTC. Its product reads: CASSYPGGSNNEQFF.